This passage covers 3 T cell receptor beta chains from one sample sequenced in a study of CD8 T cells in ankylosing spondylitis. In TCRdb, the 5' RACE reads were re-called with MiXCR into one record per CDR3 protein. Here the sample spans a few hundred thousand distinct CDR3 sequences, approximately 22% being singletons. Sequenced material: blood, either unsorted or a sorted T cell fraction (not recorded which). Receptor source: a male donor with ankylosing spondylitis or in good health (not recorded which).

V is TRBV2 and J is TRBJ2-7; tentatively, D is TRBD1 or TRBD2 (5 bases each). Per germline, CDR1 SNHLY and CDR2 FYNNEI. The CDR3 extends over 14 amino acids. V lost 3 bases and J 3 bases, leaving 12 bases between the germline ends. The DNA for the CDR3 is TGTGCCAGCAGTGACAGGGAGAACGACTACGAGCAGTACTTC. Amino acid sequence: CASSDRENDYEQYF.

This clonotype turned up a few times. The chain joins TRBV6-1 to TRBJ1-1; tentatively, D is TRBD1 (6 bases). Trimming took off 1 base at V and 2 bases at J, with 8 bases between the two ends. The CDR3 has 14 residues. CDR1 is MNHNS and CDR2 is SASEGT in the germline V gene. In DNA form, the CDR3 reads TGTGCCAGCAGTGAAGGGGGGGCCAACACTGAAGCTTTCTTT. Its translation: CASSEGGANTEAFF.

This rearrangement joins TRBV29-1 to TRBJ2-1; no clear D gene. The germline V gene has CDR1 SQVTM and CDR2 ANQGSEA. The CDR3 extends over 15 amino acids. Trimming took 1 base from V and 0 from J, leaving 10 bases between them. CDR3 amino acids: CSVEGRVLSYNEQFF. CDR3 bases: TGCAGCGTTGAAGGCCGGGTCCTCTCCTACAATGAGCAGTTCTTC.